This T cell receptor (beta chain) came from a study of shared clonotypes between healthy human individuals (dated by TCRdb to about 2020). For the study in its entirety: Three men and two women, aged 18 to 49 years, made up the cohort. For each donor, CD4 naive and CD4 memory were each given three plates, CD8 naive was given two plates, and CD8 memory was given one plate. To estimate repertoire size and how much clonotype sharing occurs between individuals, the study deeply sequenced the blood TCR repertoires of several healthy adults. To increase sequencing depth and limit assay-specific biases, different laboratories used diverse techniques to prepare libraries and sequence TCR repertoires. Each donor's leukapheresis produced roughly between roughly 0.9 and 8.9 billion PBMCs.

Concerning this clone: The antigen it recognizes is unknown. Qualities for individual bases were not recorded, and no much larger clone is one base off.

The donors were healthy, HIV-negative adults with no recently reported acute infections or vaccinations. Every donor was a Caucasian adult living in Nashville, Tennessee, USA. CD4+ T cells were enriched by magnetic negative selection, after which naive cells were positively selected on CD45RA and the negative fraction was taken as the memory subset. After blood collection by leukapheresis, PBMCs were isolated using Ficoll-Histopaque density gradient centrifugation and then cryopreserved in the vapor phase of liquid nitrogen. Purity and quantity of every magnetically sorted T cell population were checked by analytical flow cytometry. Genomic DNA was isolated from every sorted fraction and measured by UV absorbance on a Nanodrop 2000c. Using the deep immunoSEQ assay, multiplex PCR amplified TCR CDR3 regions from genomic DNA. Extracted genomic DNA from each cell subset was distributed evenly across all wells of several immunoSEQ 96-well plates, and each plate was treated as a replicate. Each replicate PCR for sorted subsets received about 200 ng genomic DNA, equal to 28,000 or so T cell genomes. The purified libraries were quantified using a Qubit 3.0 fluorometer, sized with a Bioanalyzer 2100, and then quantified again using the KAPA Library Quantification kit. Every immunoSEQ 96-well plate was sequenced on a dedicated single-read 150-cycle Illumina NextSeq 550 flow cell. Regarding the original processing steps: Because only junctional sequences without quality scores were contained in the immunoSEQ output, filtering matching that applied to full-length reads could not be performed. Sequences were annotated with PyIR, a Python wrapper for IgBLAST v1.9, using IMGT germline references to assign V/J genes and CDR3. Reads were filtered out if the reads had weak V/J assignments (E-value above 1e-6), no CDR3, stop codons, out-of-frame junctions, or ambiguous translated residues. V3J clonotypes were defined as sequences sharing an identical inferred V gene, J gene, and CDR3 amino acid sequence. To compute the percentage overlap between repertoires, the number of shared unique clonotypes was divided by the size of the smaller repertoire. RTK rarefaction, the Chao1 estimator, and Recon v2.1 estimates of unobserved clonotypes were used to assess repertoire richness. OLGA was used to compute generation probabilities for all TCRbeta clonotypes that the gDNA method yielded from four donors. Imported from immuneACCESS, the table was reduced by TCRdb to in-frame sequences with V and J called. These copies leave out some clones; in studies compared against another copy, an unresolved V gene accounts for under half, and the cause of the remainder is not known. V, J and clone size are those of that table, while D and trimming were read from the DNA. This sample holds hundreds of thousands of clones; about 74% were observed only once. Less than 2% of the sample is taken by the ten largest.

There are 10 amino acids in the CDR3, from cysteine to phenylalanine inclusive. Only the CDR3 part of the read is kept: 30 bases, read in frame from the first base. The trim is 2 bases for V and 11 bases for J, with a gap of 4 bases between the germline ends. According to the germline V gene, CDR1 reads MDHEN and CDR2 reads SYDVKM. Paper-wide results and their limitations: Rarefaction of sorted-subset datasets indicated incomplete sequencing despite the large sequencing depth. Based on pairwise subsampling, the degree of clonotype sharing among donors was expected to be affected by sequencing depth. Sampling was restricted to blood, and TCR repertoires in tissues likely differ from the TCR repertoires found in blood. Naive subsets generally had larger estimated clonotype richness than memory subsets. The genetic and exposure-history diversity represented was limited by the small number of donors. Compared with non-shared clonotypes, the clonotypes found in all four sorted-subset donors had higher generation probabilities. Around 5.4% of naive CD4, 3.5% of naive CD8, approximately 2% of memory CD4, and about 0.4% of memory CD8 clonotypes were shared across several donors.

Specimen: memory CD4+ T cells sorted from blood. The cell subset or site label on this specimen signifies: CD45RA-negative fraction. The rearranged segments are TRBV28 and TRBJ2-1, with the identity of the D gene unclear. The sequence was collected from a woman aged 25-40 years in good health. Here the CDR3 is given as CASSLKKQFF. The base sequence is TGTGCCAGCAGTTTAAAAAAGCAGTTCTTC.